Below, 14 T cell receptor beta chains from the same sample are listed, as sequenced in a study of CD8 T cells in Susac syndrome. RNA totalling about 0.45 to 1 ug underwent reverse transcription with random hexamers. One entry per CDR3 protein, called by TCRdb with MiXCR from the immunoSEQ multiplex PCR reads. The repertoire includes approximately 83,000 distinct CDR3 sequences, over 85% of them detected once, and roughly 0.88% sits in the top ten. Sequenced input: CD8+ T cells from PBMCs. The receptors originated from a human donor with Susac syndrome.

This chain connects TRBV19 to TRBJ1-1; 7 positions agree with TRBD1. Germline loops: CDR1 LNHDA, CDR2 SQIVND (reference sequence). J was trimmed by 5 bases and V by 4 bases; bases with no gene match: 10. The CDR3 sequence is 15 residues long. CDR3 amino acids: CASSKDREGRTEAFF. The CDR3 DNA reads TGTGCCAGTAGTAAAGACAGGGAGGGTCGGACTGAAGCTTTCTTT.

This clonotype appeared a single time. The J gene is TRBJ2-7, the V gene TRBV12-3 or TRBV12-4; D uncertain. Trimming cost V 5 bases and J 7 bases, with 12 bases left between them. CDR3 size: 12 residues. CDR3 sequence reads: CASSLPGFEQYF. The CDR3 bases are TGTGCCAGCAGTCTGCCGGGTTTTGAGCAGTACTTC.

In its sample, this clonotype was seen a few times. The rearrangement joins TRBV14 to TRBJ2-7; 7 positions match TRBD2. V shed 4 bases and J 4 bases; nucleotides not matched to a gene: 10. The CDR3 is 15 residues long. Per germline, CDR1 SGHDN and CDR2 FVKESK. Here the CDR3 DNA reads TGTGCCAGCAGCCTACGGGACTATAACCGGTACGAGCAGTACTTC. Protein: CASSLRDYNRYEQYF.

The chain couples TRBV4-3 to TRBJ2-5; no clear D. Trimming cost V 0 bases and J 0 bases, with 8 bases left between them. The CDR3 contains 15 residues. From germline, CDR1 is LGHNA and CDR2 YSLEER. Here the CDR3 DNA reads TGCGCCAGCAGCCAAGATACGGCGGACCAAGAGACCCAGTACTTC. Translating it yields CASSQDTADQETQYF.

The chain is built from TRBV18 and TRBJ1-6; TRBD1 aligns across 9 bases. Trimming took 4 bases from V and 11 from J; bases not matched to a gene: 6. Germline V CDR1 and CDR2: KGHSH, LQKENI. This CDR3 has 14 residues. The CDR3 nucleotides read TGTGCCAGCTCACTAGGGACAGGGACTCCACCCCTCCACTTT. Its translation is CASSLGTGTPPLHF.

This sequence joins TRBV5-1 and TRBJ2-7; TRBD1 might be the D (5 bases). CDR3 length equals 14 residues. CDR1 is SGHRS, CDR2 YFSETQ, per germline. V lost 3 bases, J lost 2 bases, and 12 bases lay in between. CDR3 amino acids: CASSSDSATYEQYF. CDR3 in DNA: TGCGCCAGCAGCTCCGACAGCGCTACCTACGAGCAGTACTTC.

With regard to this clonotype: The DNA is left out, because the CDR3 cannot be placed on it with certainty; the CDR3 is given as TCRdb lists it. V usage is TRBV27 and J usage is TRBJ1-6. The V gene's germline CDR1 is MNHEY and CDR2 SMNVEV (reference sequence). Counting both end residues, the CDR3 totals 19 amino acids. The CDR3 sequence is CASSSSTGSVHSYNSPLHF.

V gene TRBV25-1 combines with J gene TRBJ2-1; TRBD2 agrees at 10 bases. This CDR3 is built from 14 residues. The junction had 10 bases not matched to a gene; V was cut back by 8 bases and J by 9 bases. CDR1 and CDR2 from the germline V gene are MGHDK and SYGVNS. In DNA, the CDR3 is TGTGCCAGCCGGGCCCAGCGGGAGGGATTTGAGCAGTTCTTC. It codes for CASRAQREGFEQFF.

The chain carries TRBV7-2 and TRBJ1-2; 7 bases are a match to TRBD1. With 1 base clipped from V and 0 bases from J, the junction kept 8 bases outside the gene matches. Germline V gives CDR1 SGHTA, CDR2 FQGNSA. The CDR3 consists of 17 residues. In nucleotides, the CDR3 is TGTGCCAGCAGCTTAGTTTCAGGGGGAGTAGCTAACTATGGCTACACCTTC. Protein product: CASSLVSGGVANYGYTF.

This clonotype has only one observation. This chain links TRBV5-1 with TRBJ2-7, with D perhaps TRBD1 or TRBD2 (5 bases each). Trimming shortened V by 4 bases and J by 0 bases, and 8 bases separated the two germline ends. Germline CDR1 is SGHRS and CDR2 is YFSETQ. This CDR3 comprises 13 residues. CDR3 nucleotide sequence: TGCGCCAGCAGCCGGGACCGCTCCTACGAGCAGTACTTC. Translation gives CASSRDRSYEQYF.

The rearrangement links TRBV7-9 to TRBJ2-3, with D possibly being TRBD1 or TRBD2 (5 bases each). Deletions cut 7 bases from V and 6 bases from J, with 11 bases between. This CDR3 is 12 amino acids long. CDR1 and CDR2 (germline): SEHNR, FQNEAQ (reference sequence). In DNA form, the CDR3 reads TGTGCCAGCATCGGCGAGGGGGATACGCAGTATTTT. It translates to CASIGEGDTQYF. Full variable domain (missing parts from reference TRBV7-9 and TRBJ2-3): DTGVSQNPRHKITKRGQNVTFRCDPISEHNRLYWYRQTLGQGPEFLTYFQNEAQLEKSRLLSDRFSAERPKGSFSTLEIQRTEQGDSAMYLCASIGEGDTQYFGPGTRLTVL.

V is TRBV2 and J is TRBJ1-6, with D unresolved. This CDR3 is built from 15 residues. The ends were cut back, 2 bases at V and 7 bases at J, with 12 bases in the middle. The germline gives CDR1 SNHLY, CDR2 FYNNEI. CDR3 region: CASSESPAPNSPLHF. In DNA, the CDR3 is TGTGCCAGCAGTGAAAGTCCAGCTCCCAATTCACCCCTCCACTTT.

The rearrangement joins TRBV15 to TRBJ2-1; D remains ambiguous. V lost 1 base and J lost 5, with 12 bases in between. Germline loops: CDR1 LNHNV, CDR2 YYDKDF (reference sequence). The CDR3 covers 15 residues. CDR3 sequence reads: CATSRGSGHHNEQFF. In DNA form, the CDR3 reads TGTGCCACCAGCAGAGGTAGTGGTCATCACAATGAGCAGTTCTTC.

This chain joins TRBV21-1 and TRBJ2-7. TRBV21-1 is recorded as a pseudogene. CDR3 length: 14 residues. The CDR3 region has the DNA TGTGCCAGCCGACACCACACACTGTCCTACGAGCAGTACTTC. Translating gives CASRHHTLSYEQYF.